A single sample is the source of the 10 T cell receptor beta chains below, sequenced in a study of T cell changes during pregnancy in multiple sclerosis. The table came from immunoSEQ multiplex PCR; TCRdb's copy has only in-frame clones and leaves some out. The sample records over 70,000 clones, over 80% being singletons. The specimen comprised peripheral blood, sampled in the first trimester of pregnancy. The origin of the receptors is a female donor with multiple sclerosis, enrolled in a pregnancy study.

The chain employs TRBV7-9 and TRBJ1-2, with D possibly TRBD1 on 5 matching bases. Trimming removed 5 bases from V and 3 bases from J, with 19 bases in between. This CDR3 is 16 amino acids long. Germline V CDR1 and CDR2: SEHNR, FQNEAQ (reference sequence). Here the CDR3 DNA reads TGTGCCAGCAGCGACGGAGCTCTCAGGGAACACTATGGCTACACCTTC. Translating it yields CASSDGALREHYGYTF.

This CDR3 is CASRMVTGVSNQPQHF. The CDR3 DNA is TGTGCCAGTAGAATGGTGACAGGGGTTAGCAATCAGCCCCAGCATTTT. The chain is built from TRBV19 and TRBJ1-5, with 8 bases that match TRBD1. From germline, CDR1 is LNHDA and CDR2 SQIVND (reference sequence). The CDR3 loop spans 16 amino acids. Trimming at V came to 6 bases and at J to 0 bases, leaving 7 bases not matched to a gene.

This clone was recorded once. This chain connects TRBV5-4 to TRBJ1-6; D remains unclear. Germline CDR1 is SGHNT and CDR2 is YYREEE (reference sequence). The V end was cut by 0 bases, the J end by 0 bases, with 7 bases between. The length of the CDR3 is 16 residues. For the CDR3, the DNA is TGTGCCAGCAGCTTGGCCGAGAGCTCCTATAATTCACCCCTCCACTTT. Amino acids: CASSLAESSYNSPLHF.

The J gene is TRBJ2-3, the V gene TRBV6-4; TRBD2 matches 7 bases. The CDR3 loop spans 16 amino acids. In germline, CDR1 is MRHNA, CDR2 SNTAGT. V lost 0 bases, J lost 1 base, and 4 bases stayed unmatched. The CDR3 region has the DNA TGTGCCAGCAGTGACTCGAAAGGGAGGGGCACAGATACGCAGTATTTT. Its protein is CASSDSKGRGTDTQYF.

The chain couples TRBV29-1 to TRBJ2-5; unclear D gene. This CDR3 contains 13 residues. The ends were cut back, 7 bases at V and 2 bases at J, with 14 bases in the middle. The V gene's germline CDR1 is SQVTM and CDR2 ANQGSEA. In DNA, the CDR3 is TGCAGCGCCATGAGGAGCCTTCAAGAGACCCAGTACTTC. Protein sequence: CSAMRSLQETQYF.

V is TRBV11-3 and J is TRBJ1-1, with D tentatively TRBD1 (6 bases). Per the germline V gene, CDR1 is SGHNT and CDR2 is YENEEA. This CDR3 region has 13 residues. With 5 bases removed from V and 6 bases from J, the gap between germline ends came to 13 bases. The CDR3 loop reads CASSPGVMAEAFF. The CDR3 region has the DNA TGTGCCAGCAGCCCAGGGGTCATGGCTGAAGCTTTCTTT.

The chain uses TRBV6-1 and TRBJ1-5; TRBD1 aligns across 8 bases. Trimming took 6 bases from V and 7 from J; bases not matched to a gene: 11. CDR1 and CDR2 (germline): MNHNS, SASEGT. The CDR3 is 15 residues long. CDR3 amino acids: CASRPGQGSRQPQHF. The CDR3 DNA is TGTGCCAGCAGACCTGGACAGGGATCGAGGCAGCCCCAGCATTTT.

The J gene is TRBJ1-1, the V gene TRBV7-2; TRBD1 is a possible D gene (5 bases). V dropped 2 bases and J dropped 2 bases, with 9 bases sitting between them. CDR3 length: 14 residues. The germline V gene encodes CDR1 SGHTA and CDR2 FQGNSA. CDR3 coding DNA: TGTGCCAGCAGCTTAACCAGGGCAAACACTGAAGCTTTCTTT. It specifies CASSLTRANTEAFF.

The chain recombines TRBV4-1 with TRBJ2-7; D perhaps matches TRBD1 (5 bases). Germline-derived CDR1 and CDR2 are MGHRA and YSYEKL. With 0 bases removed from V and 7 bases from J, the gap between germline ends came to 16 bases. The CDR3 spans 15 residues. This CDR3 reads CASSQEFPGNDEQYF. CDR3 sequence (DNA): TGCGCCAGCAGCCAAGAATTTCCAGGGAACGATGAGCAGTACTTC.

The chain joins TRBV6-5 to TRBJ1-2, with 11 nucleotides matching TRBD1. CDR3 size: 14 residues. From germline, CDR1 is MNHEY and CDR2 SVGAGI. After removal of 4 bases from V and 7 bases from J, the junction contained 5 bases not matched to a gene. The DNA of the CDR3 is TGTGCCAGCAGTTGGGACAGGGGGGGGGCTGGCTACACCTTC. Its protein is CASSWDRGGAGYTF.